The clone carrying this T cell receptor (beta chain) was seen repeatedly, ten times or more. The antigen is unknown. V was trimmed by 10 bases and J by 4 bases, leaving 16 bases between them. This CDR3 is built from 13 residues. Germline CDR1 and CDR2: MNHNS and SASEGT. This record comes from a study of CD8 T cells in ankylosing spondylitis. Overall study results and limits: Matched ankylosing spondylitis synovial fluid reportedly contained a significantly enriched population of disease-linked clones.

Quantitative 5'-RACE with molecular barcodes produced the TCR beta libraries. TCRdb used MiXCR to reprocess the 5' RACE reads, holding one entry per CDR3 protein. The sample lists around 210,000 distinct CDR3 sequences, under 8.5% seen once, with 4.8% in the top ten. The specimen sequenced was blood, either unsorted or a sorted T cell fraction (not recorded which). This sequence was found in a female donor with ankylosing spondylitis or in good health (not recorded which). V and J are TRBV6-1 and TRBJ1-1; possible D gene TRBD1, 6 bases. CDR3 amino acids: CATGQHTGTEAFF. Here the CDR3 DNA reads TGTGCCACCGGACAGCACACTGGCACTGAAGCTTTCTTT.